This paragraph covers one T cell receptor beta chain sequence. What it binds is not known. CDR1 is MNHEY, CDR2 SMNVEV, per germline (reference sequence). This CDR3 spans 15 amino acids. V gave up 8 bases and J gave up 4 bases; unmatched junction bases: 10. This PCR relied on a set of 60 Vbeta primers and 13 Jbeta primers. The assay was immunoSEQ multiplex PCR, and TCRdb's table has in-frame clones only and misses some. In the table there are approximately 120,000 clones, around 77% of which are singletons. These data originate in a study of cytomegalovirus exposure and HLA in healthy donors. Study-wide results and caveats: Most TCR sequences were uncommon, yet certain public TCRs appeared in many donors. Clonal expansion, a later analysis showed, was greater in HLA-associated TCR beta chains than in equally common others.

The receptor's source is a man aged 45 to 65 in good health and CMV-seronegative. The sample was PBMCs. V and J are TRBV27 and TRBJ1-2; 10 bases map to TRBD1. The CDR3 nucleotides are TGTGCCAGCGCTTTGACAGGGGGCCAACGCTATGGCTACACCTTC. It translates to CASALTGGQRYGYTF.